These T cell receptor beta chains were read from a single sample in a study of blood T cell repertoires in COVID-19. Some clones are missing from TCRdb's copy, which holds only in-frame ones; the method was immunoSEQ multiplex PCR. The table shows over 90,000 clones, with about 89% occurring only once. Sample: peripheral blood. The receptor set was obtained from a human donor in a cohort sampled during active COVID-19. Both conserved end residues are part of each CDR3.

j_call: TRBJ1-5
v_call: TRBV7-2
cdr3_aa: CASSPSAGFAQPQHF

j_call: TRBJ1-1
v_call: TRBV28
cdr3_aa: CASSLAWLGTEAFF

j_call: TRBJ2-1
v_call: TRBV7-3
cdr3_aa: CASSTDRGPVDEQFF

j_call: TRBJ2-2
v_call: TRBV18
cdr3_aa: CASTGQSTGELFF

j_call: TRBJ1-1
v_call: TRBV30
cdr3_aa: CAWSVFSDREAFF

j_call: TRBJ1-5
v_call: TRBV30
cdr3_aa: CAWSADSNQPQHF

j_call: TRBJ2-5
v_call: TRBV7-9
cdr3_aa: CASSLSGISKETQYF

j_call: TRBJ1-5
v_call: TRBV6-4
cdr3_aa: CASGENQPQHF

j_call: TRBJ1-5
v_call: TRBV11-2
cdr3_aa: CASSSGQGNQPQHF

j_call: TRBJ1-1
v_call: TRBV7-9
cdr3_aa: CASSSYRDRGTEAFF

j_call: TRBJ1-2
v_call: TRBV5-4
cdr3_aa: CASSSGGGAQGYTF

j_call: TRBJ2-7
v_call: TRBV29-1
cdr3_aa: CSVPLLGGQYF